These 16 T cell receptor beta chains were all obtained from the same sample, sequenced in a study of blood T cell repertoires in COVID-19. Using immunoSEQ multiplex PCR, the repertoire was profiled, and TCRdb retains in-frame clones only, with some absent. Of about 65,000 clones listed, 70% to 90% are singletons. The sequenced sample consisted of peripheral blood. The source of these receptors is a man at least 80 years old with acute or convalescent COVID-19.

The rearrangement joins TRBV19 to TRBJ1-5; D gene ambiguous. Germline CDR1 and CDR2: LNHDA and SQIVND (reference sequence). The CDR3 runs 13 residues. Trimming took off 5 bases at V and 7 bases at J, with 12 bases between the two ends. In nucleotides, the CDR3 is TGTGCCAGTAGTCAAAGCCGAAGCCAGCCCCAGCATTTT. The encoded protein is CASSQSRSQPQHF.

This chain joins TRBV6-5 and TRBJ2-2, with 7 bases identical to TRBD1. Losses at the gene ends were 7 bases for V and 1 base for J; bases not matched to a gene: 6. CDR1 MNHEY and CDR2 SVGAGI come from the germline V gene. The CDR3 totals 15 residues. The CDR3 region is CASTGQAKNTGELFF. The CDR3 DNA sequence: TGTGCCAGCACCGGACAGGCTAAGAACACCGGGGAGCTGTTTTTT.

The chain has TRBV4-1 and TRBJ2-4, with a possible D match to TRBD1 (6 bases). The V and J ends lost 1 base and 8 bases respectively, with 12 bases between them. Germline V lookup: CDR1 MGHRA, CDR2 YSYEKL. The CDR3 totals 14 residues. DNA for the CDR3: TGCGCCAGCAGCCAAGCGGACAGATCACACATTCAGTACTTC. Protein product: CASSQADRSHIQYF.

The J gene is TRBJ1-2, the V gene TRBV28; TRBD1 is a possible D gene (5 bases). Per germline, CDR1 MDHEN and CDR2 SYDVKM. Trimming took 6 bases from V and 4 from J, leaving 9 bases between them. There are 12 residues in the CDR3. The CDR3 region has the DNA TGTGCCAGCAGCCGTGACAGCTATGGCTACACCTTC. As protein: CASSRDSYGYTF.

This clone was found many times. This chain connects TRBV25-1 to TRBJ1-4, with D unclear. This CDR3 region has 13 residues. Trimming removed 6 bases at V and 3 bases at J, with 8 bases between. CDR1 and CDR2 (germline): MGHDK, SYGVNS. The CDR3 nucleotides are TGTGCCAGCAGCGAGGTAGCTAATGAAAAACTGTTTTTT. Its translation is CASSEVANEKLFF.

A few counts support this clone. The chain combines TRBV4-1 with TRBJ2-7, with 15 nucleotides matching TRBD2. J lost 0 bases, V lost 0 bases, and 6 bases had no gene match. Germline CDR1 and CDR2: MGHRA and YSYEKL. CDR3 length equals 19 residues. The CDR3: CASSQDKGLAGGSSYEQYF. In DNA, the CDR3 is TGCGCCAGCAGCCAAGATAAGGGACTAGCGGGGGGAAGCTCCTACGAGCAGTACTTC.

The chain carries TRBV5-1 and TRBJ2-7; D uncertain. Trimming left V 0 bases short and J 0 bases short, with 10 bases between. CDR1 SGHRS and CDR2 YFSETQ come from the germline V gene. This CDR3 region has 15 residues. The CDR3 loop is CASSLGIANSYEQYF. CDR3 in DNA: TGCGCCAGCAGCTTGGGAATAGCTAACTCCTACGAGCAGTACTTC.

This rearrangement joins TRBV3-1 (or the pseudogene TRBV3-2) to TRBJ2-3, with a weak D call TRBD2 (6 bases). CDR1 and CDR2 from the germline V gene are LGHDT and YNNKEL (reference sequence). CDR3 length: 15 residues. V lost 4 bases, J lost 0 bases, and 11 bases lay in between. The DNA of the CDR3 is TGTGCCAGCAGCCCGACGGGGACTAGCACAGATACGCAGTATTTT. It codes for CASSPTGTSTDTQYF.

The chain couples TRBV10-3 to TRBJ2-2; D unclear. CDR1 is ENHRY, CDR2 SYGVKD, per germline. This CDR3 region has 15 residues. The V end was cut by 0 bases, the J end by 1 base, with 6 bases between. Here the CDR3 reads CAISESPRNTGELFF. CDR3 in DNA: TGTGCCATCAGTGAGTCGCCGAGGAACACCGGGGAGCTGTTTTTT.

The chain recombines TRBV5-1 with TRBJ2-7, with TRBD1 as a possible D gene (5 bases). The V end was cut by 0 bases, the J end by 6 bases, with 10 bases between. The CDR3 is 13 residues long. Germline values: CDR1 SGHRS, CDR2 YFSETQ. CDR3 sequence (DNA): TGCGCCAGCAGCTTGGCCCCAGGGTTCGAGCAGTACTTC. It codes for CASSLAPGFEQYF.

V gene TRBV6-5 combines with J gene TRBJ1-4; D is unresolved. Trimming took 4 bases from V and 8 from J, leaving 14 bases between them. This CDR3 contains 14 residues. From germline, CDR1 is MNHEY and CDR2 SVGAGI. The CDR3: CASSSQPGGEKLFF. For the CDR3, the DNA is TGTGCCAGCAGTTCCCAGCCTGGAGGCGAAAAACTGTTTTTT.

This clone was found once. The chain couples TRBV7-9 to TRBJ1-3; 10 positions match TRBD1. V gave up 5 bases and J gave up 2 bases; unmatched junction bases: 6. The length of the CDR3 is 16 residues. Germline V lookup: CDR1 SEHNR, CDR2 FQNEAQ (reference sequence). CDR3 coding DNA: TGTGCCAGCAGCAAACCTGGACAGGGGGCTGGAAACACCATATATTTT. Translation gives CASSKPGQGAGNTIYF.

This clone came up once. The V gene is TRBV18, the J gene TRBJ1-4, with D unclear. V was cut by 0 bases and J by 7 bases, with 6 bases left in between. The CDR3 is 13 residues long. The germline V gene encodes CDR1 KGHSH and CDR2 LQKENI. The CDR3 DNA sequence: TGTGCCAGCTCACCACCTACTCGTGAAAAACTGTTTTTT. It yields the protein CASSPPTREKLFF.

V gene TRBV19 combines with J gene TRBJ1-1; D gene ambiguous. Germline values: CDR1 LNHDA, CDR2 SQIVND (reference sequence). The V and J ends lost 7 bases and 0 bases respectively, with 12 bases between them. This CDR3 comprises 14 residues. CDR3 region: CASKQERMNTEAFF. For the CDR3, the DNA is TGTGCCAGTAAGCAGGAACGTATGAACACTGAAGCTTTCTTT.

This clone was seen only once. The chain employs TRBV9 and TRBJ2-5; perhaps TRBD1 as D (5 bases). Germline CDR1 SGDLS, CDR2 YYNGEE. The CDR3 runs 13 residues. Trimming left V 5 bases short and J 1 base short, with 9 bases between. The DNA of the CDR3 is TGTGCCAGCAGTGTGGGGCTCCAAGAGACCCAGTACTTC. It encodes CASSVGLQETQYF.

This chain connects TRBV5-5 to TRBJ2-3; 7 bases are shared with TRBD2. The CDR3 runs to 17 residues. The V segment lost 4 bases and the J segment 5 bases; nucleotides outside the gene matches: 16. Germline V gives CDR1 SGHKS, CDR2 YYEKEE (reference sequence). As DNA, the CDR3 is TGTGCCAGCAGCCCACGCCCACTCCGGGACTACTTAGATACGCAGTATTTT. Protein product: CASSPRPLRDYLDTQYF. Using reference TRBV5-5 and TRBJ2-3 for the parts outside the CDR3, the full variable domain is DAGVTQSPTHLIKTRGQQVTLRCSPISGHKSVSWYQQVLGQGPQFIFQYYEKEERGRGNFPDRFSARQFPNYSSELNVNALLLGDSALYLCASSPRPLRDYLDTQYFGPGTRLTVL.